Listed here are 6 T cell receptor beta chains from one sample, sequenced in a study of preoperative IRX-2 immunotherapy in early breast cancer. As for treatment: preoperative locoregional IRX-2 cytokine immunotherapy. Libraries were prepared by immunoSEQ multiplex PCR; TCRdb keeps only in-frame clonotypes and omits some of them. The table lists about 10,000 clones, 80% of them singletons. The specimen comprised lymph node tissue, sampled before IRX-2 immunotherapy. The receptors derive from a human donor with breast cancer.

The chain joins TRBV18 to TRBJ1-2; D may be TRBD1 (6 bases). V was pared by 6 bases and J by 4 bases, with 18 bases between. Looked up from germline, CDR1 is KGHSH and CDR2 is LQKENI. This CDR3 has 15 amino acids. DNA for the CDR3: TGTGCCAGCTCTCAAGGGGGAAGTAAGGCCTATGGCTACACCTTC. It translates to CASSQGGSKAYGYTF.

This clone was detected once. This CDR3 is CASSTDRGSTDTQYF. DNA for the CDR3: TGTGCCAGTAGTACCGACAGGGGCTCTACAGATACGCAGTATTTT. V is TRBV19 and J is TRBJ2-3, with TRBD1 matching 8 bases. The germline gives CDR1 LNHDA, CDR2 SQIVND (reference sequence). This CDR3 contains 15 residues. The V and J ends lost 4 bases and 3 bases, in that order; junction bases with no gene match: 6.

The gene calls are TRBV19 and TRBJ2-6, with 10 bases aligning to TRBD1. V gave up 11 bases and J gave up 3 bases; unmatched junction bases: 7. Germline values: CDR1 LNHDA, CDR2 SQIVND (reference sequence). CDR3 size: 15 residues. The CDR3 loop reads CAGGTGEFGANVLTF. The CDR3 region has the DNA TGTGCCGGCGGGACAGGGGAGTTTGGGGCCAACGTCCTGACTTTC.

The rearrangement joins TRBV28 to TRBJ2-7, with D perhaps TRBD1 (5 bases). V shed 6 bases and J shed 3 bases, with 18 bases lying between them. Germline CDR1 MDHEN, CDR2 SYDVKM. The CDR3 consists of 15 residues. DNA for the CDR3: TGTGCCAGCAGGTCAACCAGGGCTCCCCTCTACGAGCAGTACTTC. Translating gives CASRSTRAPLYEQYF. The full variable domain, its missing parts supplied by reference TRBV28 and TRBJ2-7, is DVKVTQSSRYLVKRTGEKVFLECVQDMDHENMFWYRQDPGLGLRLIYFSYDVKMKEKGDIPEGYSVSREKKERFSLILESASTNQTSMYLCASRSTRAPLYEQYFGPGTRLTVT.

This chain connects TRBV19 to TRBJ2-3, with unresolved D. CDR1 is LNHDA and CDR2 is SQIVND in the germline V gene (reference sequence). V gave up 1 base and J gave up 2 bases, with 10 bases separating them. The CDR3 is 15 residues long. CDR3 sequence reads: CASSIGAVVTDTQYF. DNA of the CDR3: TGTGCCAGTAGTATAGGGGCAGTTGTCACAGATACGCAGTATTTT. The entire variable domain, with the rest obtained from reference TRBV19 and TRBJ2-3, is as follows: DGGITQSPKYLFRKEGQNVTLSCEQNLNHDAMYWYRQDPGQGLRLIYYSQIVNDFQKGDIAEGYSVSREKKESFPLTVTSAQKNPTAFYLCASSIGAVVTDTQYFGPGTRLTVL.

The chain employs TRBV6-8 and TRBJ1-5; D is uncertain. This CDR3 comprises 17 residues. The V end was cut by 1 base, the J end by 4 bases, with 17 bases between. CDR1 and CDR2 (germline): MNHGY, SAAAGT. The CDR3 reads CASSYFLYLERNQPQHF. For the CDR3, the DNA is TGTGCCAGCAGTTACTTTCTATACCTCGAAAGGAATCAGCCCCAGCATTTT.